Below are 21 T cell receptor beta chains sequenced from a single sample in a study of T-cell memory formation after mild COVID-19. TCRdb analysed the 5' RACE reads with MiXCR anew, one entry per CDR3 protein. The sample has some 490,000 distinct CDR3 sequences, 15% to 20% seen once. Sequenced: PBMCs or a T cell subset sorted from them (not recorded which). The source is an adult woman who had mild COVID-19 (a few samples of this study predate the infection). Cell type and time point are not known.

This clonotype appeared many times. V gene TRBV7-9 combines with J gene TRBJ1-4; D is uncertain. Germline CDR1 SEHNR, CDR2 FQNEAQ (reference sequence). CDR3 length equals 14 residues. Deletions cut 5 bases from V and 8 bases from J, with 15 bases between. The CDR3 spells CASSQNLDGEKLFF. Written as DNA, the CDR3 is TGTGCCAGCAGCCAGAACTTGGACGGCGAAAAACTGTTTTTT.

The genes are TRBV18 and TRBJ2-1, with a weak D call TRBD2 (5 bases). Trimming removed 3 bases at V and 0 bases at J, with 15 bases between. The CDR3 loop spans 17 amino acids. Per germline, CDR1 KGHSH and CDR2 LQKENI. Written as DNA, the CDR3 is TGTGCCAGCTCACCGTCCCCTCGGGGAAGCTCCTACAATGAGCAGTTCTTC. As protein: CASSPSPRGSSYNEQFF.

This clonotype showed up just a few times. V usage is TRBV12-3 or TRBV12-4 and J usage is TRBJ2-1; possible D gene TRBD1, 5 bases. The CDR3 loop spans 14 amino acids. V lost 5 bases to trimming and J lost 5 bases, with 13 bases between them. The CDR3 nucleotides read TGTGCCAGCAGTATCTCTAGGGGAAACAATGAGCAGTTCTTC. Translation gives CASSISRGNNEQFF.

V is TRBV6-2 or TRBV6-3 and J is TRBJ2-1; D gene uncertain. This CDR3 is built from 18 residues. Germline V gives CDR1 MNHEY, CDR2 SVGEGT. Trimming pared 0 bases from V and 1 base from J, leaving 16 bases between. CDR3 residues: CASSYSAFGSTSYNEQFF. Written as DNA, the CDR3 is TGTGCCAGCAGTTACTCGGCATTCGGGTCCACTTCCTACAATGAGCAGTTCTTC.

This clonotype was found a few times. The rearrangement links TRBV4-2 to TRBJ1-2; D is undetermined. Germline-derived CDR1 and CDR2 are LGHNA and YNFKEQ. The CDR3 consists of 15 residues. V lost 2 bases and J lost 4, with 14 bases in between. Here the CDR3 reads CASSQPGSRSYGYTF. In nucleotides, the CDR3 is TGTGCCAGCAGCCAACCCGGGAGCAGAAGCTATGGCTACACCTTC.

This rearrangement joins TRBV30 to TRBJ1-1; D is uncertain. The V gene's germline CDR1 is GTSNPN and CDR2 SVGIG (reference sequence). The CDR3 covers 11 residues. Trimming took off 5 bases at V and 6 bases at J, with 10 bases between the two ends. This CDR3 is CAWGPTAEAFF. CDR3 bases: TGTGCCTGGGGCCCTACCGCTGAAGCTTTCTTT.

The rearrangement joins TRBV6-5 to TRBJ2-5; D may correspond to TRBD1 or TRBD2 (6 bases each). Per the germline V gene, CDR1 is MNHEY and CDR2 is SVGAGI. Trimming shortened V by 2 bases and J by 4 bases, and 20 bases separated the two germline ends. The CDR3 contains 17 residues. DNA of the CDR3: TGTGCCAGCAGTTACGGGCTTGGAGGGGGGCCGGGAGAGACCCAGTACTTC. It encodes CASSYGLGGGPGETQYF.

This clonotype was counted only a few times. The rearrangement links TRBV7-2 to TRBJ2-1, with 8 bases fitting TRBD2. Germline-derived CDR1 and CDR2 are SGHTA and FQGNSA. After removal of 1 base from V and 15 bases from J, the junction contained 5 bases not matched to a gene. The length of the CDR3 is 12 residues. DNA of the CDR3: TGTGCCAGCAGCTTAGGTAGCGGGGCCTCGTTCTTC. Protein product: CASSLGSGASFF. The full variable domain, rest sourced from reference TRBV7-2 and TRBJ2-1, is GAGVSQSPSNKVTEKGKDVELRCDPISGHTALYWYRQSLGQGLEFLIYFQGNSAPDKSGLPSDRFSAERTGGSVSTLTIQRTQQEDSAVYLCASSLGSGASFFGPGTRLTVL.

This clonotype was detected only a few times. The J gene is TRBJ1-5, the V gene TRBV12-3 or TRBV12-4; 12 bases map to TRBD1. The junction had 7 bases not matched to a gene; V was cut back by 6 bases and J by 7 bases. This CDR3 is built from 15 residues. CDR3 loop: CASSRDRGLQQPQHF. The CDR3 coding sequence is TGTGCCAGCAGCCGGGACAGGGGGCTACAACAGCCCCAGCATTTT.

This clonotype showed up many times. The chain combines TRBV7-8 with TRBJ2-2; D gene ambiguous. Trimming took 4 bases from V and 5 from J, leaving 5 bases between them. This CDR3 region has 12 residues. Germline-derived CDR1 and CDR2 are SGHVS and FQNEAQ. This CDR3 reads CASSSFTGELFF. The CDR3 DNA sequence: TGTGCCAGCAGCTCCTTTACCGGGGAGCTGTTTTTT.

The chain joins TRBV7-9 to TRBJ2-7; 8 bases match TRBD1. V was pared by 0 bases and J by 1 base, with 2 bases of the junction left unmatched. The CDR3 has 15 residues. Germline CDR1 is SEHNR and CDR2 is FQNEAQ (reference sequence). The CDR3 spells CASSLADRDSYEQYF. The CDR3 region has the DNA TGTGCCAGCAGCTTAGCGGACAGGGATTCCTACGAGCAGTACTTC.

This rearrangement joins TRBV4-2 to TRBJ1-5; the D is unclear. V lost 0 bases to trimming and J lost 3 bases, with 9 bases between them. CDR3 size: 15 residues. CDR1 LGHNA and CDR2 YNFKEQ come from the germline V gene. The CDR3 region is CASSQEYQVNQPQHF. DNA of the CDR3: TGTGCCAGCAGCCAAGAGTACCAGGTCAATCAGCCCCAGCATTTT.

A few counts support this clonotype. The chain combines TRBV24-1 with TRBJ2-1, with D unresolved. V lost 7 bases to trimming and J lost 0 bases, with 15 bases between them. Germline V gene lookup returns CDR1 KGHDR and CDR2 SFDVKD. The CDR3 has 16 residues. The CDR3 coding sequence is TGTGCCACCAGCGCTCCAACAGCGAACTCCTACAATGAGCAGTTCTTC. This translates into CATSAPTANSYNEQFF.

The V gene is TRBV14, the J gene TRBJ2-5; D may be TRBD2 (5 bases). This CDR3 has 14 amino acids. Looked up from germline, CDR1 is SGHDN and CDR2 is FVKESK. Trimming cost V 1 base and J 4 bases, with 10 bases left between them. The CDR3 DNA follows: TGTGCCAGCAGCCAAGCGGGGAGAGGAGAGACCCAGTACTTC. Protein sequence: CASSQAGRGETQYF.

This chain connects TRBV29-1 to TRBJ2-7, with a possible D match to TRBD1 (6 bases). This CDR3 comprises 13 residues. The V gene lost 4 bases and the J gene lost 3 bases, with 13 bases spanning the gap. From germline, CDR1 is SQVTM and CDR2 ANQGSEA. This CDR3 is CSVVPDSHYEQYF. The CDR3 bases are TGCAGCGTTGTACCGGACAGTCACTACGAGCAGTACTTC.

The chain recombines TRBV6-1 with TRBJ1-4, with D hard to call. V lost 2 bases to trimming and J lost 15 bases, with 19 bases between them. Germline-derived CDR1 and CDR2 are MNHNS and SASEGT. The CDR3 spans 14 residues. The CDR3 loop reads CASSESAGPLRLFF. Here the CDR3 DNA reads TGTGCCAGCAGTGAAAGTGCCGGGCCCCTTAGGTTGTTTTTT.

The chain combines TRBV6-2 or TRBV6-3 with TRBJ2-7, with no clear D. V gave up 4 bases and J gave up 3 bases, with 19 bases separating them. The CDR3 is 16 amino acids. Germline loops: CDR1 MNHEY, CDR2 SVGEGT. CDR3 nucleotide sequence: TGTGCCAGCAGTTTTTCCCGGCGGACCCGTTTCTACGAGCAGTACTTC. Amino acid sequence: CASSFSRRTRFYEQYF.

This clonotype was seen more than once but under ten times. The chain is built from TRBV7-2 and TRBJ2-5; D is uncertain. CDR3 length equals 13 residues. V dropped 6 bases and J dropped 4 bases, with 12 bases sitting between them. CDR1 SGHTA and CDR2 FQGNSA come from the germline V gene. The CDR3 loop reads CASSPDPRETQYF. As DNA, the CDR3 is TGTGCCAGCAGTCCGGACCCTAGAGAGACCCAGTACTTC.

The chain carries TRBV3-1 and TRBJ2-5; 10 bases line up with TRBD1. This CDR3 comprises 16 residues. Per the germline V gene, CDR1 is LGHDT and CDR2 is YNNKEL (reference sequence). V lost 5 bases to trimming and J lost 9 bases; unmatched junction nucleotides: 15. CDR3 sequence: CASSEHATGTGAAQYF. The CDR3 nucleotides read TGTGCCAGCAGCGAACACGCGACCGGGACAGGGGCTGCCCAGTACTTC.

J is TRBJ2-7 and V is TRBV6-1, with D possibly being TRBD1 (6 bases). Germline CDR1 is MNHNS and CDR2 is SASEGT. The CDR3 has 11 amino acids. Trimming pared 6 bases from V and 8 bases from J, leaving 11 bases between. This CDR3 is CASRDSLKQYF. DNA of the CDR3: TGTGCCAGCAGGGACAGCTTGAAGCAGTACTTC.

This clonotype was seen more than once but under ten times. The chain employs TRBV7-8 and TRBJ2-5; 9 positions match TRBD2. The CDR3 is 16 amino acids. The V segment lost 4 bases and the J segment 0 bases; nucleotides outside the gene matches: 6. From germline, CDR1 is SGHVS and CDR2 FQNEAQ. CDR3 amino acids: CASSSTQRGDQETQYF. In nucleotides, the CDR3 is TGTGCCAGCAGCTCCACACAGCGGGGGGACCAAGAGACCCAGTACTTC.